Listed here are 2 T cell receptor beta chains from one sample, sequenced in a study of neurological immune-mediated disorders. TCRdb re-analysed the 5' RACE reads in MiXCR, keeping a single row per CDR3 protein. The table includes more than 55,000 distinct CDR3 sequences, around 9.7% detected once. Specified time point: longitudinal time-point 2. Sample: PBMCs. The receptors were gathered from a man aged 25-45 years in good health.

This clonotype was detected ten times or more. The chain has TRBV20-1 and TRBJ2-7; D gene uncertain. With 2 bases removed from V and 6 bases from J, the gap between germline ends came to 8 bases. The germline gives CDR1 DFQATT, CDR2 SNEGSKA (reference sequence). This CDR3 contains 11 residues. The CDR3 sequence: CSARSAIEQYF. The CDR3, as DNA: TGCAGTGCTAGATCGGCAATCGAGCAGTACTTC.

This clonotype was picked up many times. The chain joins TRBV5-1 to TRBJ2-7, with 8 bases identical to TRBD1. The CDR3 runs to 13 residues. The V and J ends lost 4 bases and 4 bases, in that order; junction bases with no gene match: 4. Germline V gives CDR1 SGHRS, CDR2 YFSETQ. Here the CDR3 reads CASSLDRAYEQYF. The CDR3 DNA is TGCGCCAGCAGCCTGGACAGGGCGTACGAGCAGTACTTC. Full variable domain (missing parts from reference TRBV5-1 and TRBJ2-7): KAGVTQTPRYLIKTRGQQVTLSCSPISGHRSVSWYQQTPGQGLQFLFEYFSETQRNKGNFPGRFSGRQFSNSRSEMNVSTLELGDSALYLCASSLDRAYEQYFGPGTRLTVT.